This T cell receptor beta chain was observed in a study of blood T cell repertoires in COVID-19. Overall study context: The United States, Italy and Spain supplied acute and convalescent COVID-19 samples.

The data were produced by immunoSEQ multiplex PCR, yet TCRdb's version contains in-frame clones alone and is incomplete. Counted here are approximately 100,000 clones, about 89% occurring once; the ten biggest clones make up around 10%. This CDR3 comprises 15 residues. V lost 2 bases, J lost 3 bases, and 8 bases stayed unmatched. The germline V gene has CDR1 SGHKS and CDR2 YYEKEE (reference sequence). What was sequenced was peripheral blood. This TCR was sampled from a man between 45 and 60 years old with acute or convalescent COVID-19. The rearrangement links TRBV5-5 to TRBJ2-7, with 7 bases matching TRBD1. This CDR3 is CASSFYRQGFYEQYF. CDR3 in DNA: TGTGCCAGCAGCTTCTATAGACAGGGCTTCTACGAGCAGTACTTC.